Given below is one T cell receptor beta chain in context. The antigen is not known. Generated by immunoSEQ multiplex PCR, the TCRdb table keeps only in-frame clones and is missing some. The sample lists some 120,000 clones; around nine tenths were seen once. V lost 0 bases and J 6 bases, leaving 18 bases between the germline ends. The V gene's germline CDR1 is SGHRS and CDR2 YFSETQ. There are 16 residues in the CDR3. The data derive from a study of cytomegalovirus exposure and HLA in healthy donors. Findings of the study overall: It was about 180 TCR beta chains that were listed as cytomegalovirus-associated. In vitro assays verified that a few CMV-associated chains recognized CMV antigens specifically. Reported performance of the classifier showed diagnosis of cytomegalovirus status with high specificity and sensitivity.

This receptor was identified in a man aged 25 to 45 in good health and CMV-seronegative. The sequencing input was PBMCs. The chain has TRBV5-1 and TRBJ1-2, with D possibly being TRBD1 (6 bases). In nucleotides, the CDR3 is TGCGCCAGCAGCTTGGGGAACAGGGTGGGGATTGATGGCTACACCTTC. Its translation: CASSLGNRVGIDGYTF.